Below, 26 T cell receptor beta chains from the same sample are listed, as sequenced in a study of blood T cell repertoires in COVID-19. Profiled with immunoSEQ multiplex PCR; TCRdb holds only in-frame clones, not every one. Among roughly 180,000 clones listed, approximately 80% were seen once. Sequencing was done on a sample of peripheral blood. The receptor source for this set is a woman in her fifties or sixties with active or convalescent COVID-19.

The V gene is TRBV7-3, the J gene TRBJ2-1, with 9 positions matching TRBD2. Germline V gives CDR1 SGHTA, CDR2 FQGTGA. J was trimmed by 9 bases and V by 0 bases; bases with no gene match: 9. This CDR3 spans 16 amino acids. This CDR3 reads CASSLTSGGPLLEQFF. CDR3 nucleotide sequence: TGTGCCAGCAGCTTAACAAGCGGGGGGCCCCTCCTTGAGCAGTTCTTC.

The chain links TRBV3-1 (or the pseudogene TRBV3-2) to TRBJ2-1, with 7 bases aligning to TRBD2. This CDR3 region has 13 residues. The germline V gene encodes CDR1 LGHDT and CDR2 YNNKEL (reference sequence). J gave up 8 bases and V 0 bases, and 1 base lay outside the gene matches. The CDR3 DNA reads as TGTGCCAGCAGCCAAGATCGGGAGGATGAGCAGTTCTTC. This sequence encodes CASSQDREDEQFF.

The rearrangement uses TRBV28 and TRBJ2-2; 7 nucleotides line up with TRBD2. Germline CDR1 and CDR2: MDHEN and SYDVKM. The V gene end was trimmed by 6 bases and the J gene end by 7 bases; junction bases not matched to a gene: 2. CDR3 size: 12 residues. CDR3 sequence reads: CASRRELGELFF. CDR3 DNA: TGTGCCAGCAGGCGGGAGCTCGGGGAGCTGTTTTTT.

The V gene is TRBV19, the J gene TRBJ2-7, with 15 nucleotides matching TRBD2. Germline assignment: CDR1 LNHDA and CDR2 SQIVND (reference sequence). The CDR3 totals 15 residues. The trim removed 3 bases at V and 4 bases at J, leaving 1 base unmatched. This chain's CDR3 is CASSIGLAGGYEQYF. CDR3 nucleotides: TGTGCCAGTAGTATCGGACTAGCGGGAGGGTACGAGCAGTACTTC.

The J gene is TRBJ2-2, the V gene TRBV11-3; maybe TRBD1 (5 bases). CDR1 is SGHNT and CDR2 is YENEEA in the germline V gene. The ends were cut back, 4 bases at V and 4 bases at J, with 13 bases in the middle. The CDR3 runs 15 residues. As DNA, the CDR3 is TGTGCCAGCAGCTCCGTGAGTGGGGCCACCGGGGAGCTGTTTTTT. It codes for CASSSVSGATGELFF. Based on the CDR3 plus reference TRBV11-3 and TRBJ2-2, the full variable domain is EAGVVQSPRYKIIEKKQPVAFWCNPISGHNTLYWYLQNLGQGPELLIRYENEEAVDDSQLPKDRFSAERLKGVDSTLKIQPAELGDSAVYLCASSSVSGATGELFFGEGSRLTVL.

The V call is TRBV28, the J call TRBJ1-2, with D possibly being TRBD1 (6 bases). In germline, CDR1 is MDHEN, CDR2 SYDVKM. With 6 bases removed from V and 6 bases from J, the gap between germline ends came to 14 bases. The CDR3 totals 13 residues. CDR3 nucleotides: TGTGCCAGCAGCCCCGGGGGGGCGCATGGCTACACCTTC. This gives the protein CASSPGGAHGYTF.

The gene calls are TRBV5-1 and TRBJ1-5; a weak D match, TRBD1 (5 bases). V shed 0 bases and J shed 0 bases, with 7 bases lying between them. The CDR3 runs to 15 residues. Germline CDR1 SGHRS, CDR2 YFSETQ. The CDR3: CASSLDGGSNQPQHF. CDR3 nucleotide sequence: TGCGCCAGCAGCTTGGACGGGGGTAGCAATCAGCCCCAGCATTTT.

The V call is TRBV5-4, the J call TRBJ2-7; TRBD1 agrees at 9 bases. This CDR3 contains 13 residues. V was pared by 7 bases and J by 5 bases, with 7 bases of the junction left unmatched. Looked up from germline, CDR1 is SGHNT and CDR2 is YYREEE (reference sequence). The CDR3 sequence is CASHQDRGDEQYF. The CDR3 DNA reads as TGTGCCAGCCACCAGGACAGGGGTGACGAGCAGTACTTC.

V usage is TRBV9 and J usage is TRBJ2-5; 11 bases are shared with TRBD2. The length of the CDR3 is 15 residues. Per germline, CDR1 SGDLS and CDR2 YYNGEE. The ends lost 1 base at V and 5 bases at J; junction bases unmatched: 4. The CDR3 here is CASSVKLAGVETQYF. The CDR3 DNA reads TGTGCCAGCAGCGTAAAACTAGCGGGGGTGGAGACCCAGTACTTC.

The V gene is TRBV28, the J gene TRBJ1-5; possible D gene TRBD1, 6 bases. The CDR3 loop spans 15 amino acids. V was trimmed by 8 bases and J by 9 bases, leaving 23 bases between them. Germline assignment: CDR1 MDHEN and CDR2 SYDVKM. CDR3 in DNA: TGTGCCAGCGAGCAGGGGAAGGGGACCATACGGCCCCAGCATTTT. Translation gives CASEQGKGTIRPQHF.

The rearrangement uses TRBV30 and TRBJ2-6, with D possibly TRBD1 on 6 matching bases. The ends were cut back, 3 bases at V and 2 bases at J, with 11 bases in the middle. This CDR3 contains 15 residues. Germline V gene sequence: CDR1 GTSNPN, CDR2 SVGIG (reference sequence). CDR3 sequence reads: CAWRGKGAGANVLTF. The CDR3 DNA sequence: TGTGCCTGGAGGGGAAAGGGGGCTGGGGCCAACGTCCTGACTTTC.

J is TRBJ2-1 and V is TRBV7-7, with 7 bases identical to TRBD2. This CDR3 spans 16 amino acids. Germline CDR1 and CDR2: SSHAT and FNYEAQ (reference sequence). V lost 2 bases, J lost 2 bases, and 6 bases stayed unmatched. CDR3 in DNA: TGTGCCAGCAGCTTATTCGCGGGAGCGGCCTACAATGAGCAGTTCTTC. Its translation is CASSLFAGAAYNEQFF.

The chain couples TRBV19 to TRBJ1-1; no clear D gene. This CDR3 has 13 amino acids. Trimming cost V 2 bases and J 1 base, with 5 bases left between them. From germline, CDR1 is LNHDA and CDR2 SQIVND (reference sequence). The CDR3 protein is CASSISRNTEAFF. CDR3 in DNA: TGTGCCAGTAGTATATCCCGGAACACTGAAGCTTTCTTT.

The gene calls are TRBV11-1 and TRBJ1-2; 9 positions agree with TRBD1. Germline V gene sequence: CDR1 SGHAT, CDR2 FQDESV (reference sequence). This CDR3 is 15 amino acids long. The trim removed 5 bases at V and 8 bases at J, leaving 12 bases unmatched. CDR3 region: CASSASRTGVGGYTF. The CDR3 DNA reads TGTGCCAGCAGCGCGAGCCGGACAGGGGTCGGGGGCTACACCTTC.

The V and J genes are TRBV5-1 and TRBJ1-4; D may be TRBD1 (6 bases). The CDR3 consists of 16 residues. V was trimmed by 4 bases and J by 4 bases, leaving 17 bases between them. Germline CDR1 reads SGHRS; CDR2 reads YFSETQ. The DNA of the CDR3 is TGCGCCAGCAGCCCCGGGGGGGCGTCCTTTAATGAAAAACTGTTTTTT. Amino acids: CASSPGGASFNEKLFF.

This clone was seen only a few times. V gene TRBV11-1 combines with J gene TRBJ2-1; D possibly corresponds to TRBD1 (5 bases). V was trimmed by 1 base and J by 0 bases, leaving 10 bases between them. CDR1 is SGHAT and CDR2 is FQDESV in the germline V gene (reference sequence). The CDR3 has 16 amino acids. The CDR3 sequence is CASSLGGESSYNEQFF. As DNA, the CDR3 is TGTGCCAGCAGCTTAGGGGGCGAAAGCTCCTACAATGAGCAGTTCTTC.

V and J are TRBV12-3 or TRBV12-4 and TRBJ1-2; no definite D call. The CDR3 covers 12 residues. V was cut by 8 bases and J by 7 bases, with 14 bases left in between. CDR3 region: CASFGITGGYTF. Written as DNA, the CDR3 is TGTGCCAGCTTCGGGATCACTGGTGGCTACACCTTC.

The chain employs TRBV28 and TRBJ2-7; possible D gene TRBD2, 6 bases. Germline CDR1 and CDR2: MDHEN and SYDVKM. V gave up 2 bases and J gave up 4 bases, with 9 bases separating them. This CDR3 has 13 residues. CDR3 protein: CASSLTGGYEQYF. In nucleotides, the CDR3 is TGTGCCAGCAGTTTAACCGGGGGATACGAGCAGTACTTC.

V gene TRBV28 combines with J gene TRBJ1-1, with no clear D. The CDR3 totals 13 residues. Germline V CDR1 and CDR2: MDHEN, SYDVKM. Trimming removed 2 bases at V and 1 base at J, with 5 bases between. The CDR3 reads CASSLAENTEAFF. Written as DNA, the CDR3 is TGTGCCAGCAGTTTAGCGGAGAACACTGAAGCTTTCTTT.

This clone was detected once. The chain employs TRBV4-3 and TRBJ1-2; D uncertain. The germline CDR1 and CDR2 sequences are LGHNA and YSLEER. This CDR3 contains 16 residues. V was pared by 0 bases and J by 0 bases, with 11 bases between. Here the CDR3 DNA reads TGCGCCAGCAGCCAAGATAGTACGGGGACTAACTATGGCTACACCTTC. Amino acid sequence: CASSQDSTGTNYGYTF.

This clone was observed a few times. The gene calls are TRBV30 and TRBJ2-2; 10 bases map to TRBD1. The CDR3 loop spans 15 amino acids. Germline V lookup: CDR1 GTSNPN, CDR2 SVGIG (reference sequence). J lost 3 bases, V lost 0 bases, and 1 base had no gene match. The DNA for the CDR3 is TGTGCCTGGAGTGTGGGGACAGGGGACACCGGGGAGCTGTTTTTT. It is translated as CAWSVGTGDTGELFF.

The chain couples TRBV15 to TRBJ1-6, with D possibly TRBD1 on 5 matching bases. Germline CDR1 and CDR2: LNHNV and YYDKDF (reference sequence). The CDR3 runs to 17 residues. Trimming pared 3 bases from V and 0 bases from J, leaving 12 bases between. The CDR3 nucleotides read TGTGCCACCAGCAGCGGCCGGGGGTACTCCTATAATTCACCCCTCCACTTT. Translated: CATSSGRGYSYNSPLHF.

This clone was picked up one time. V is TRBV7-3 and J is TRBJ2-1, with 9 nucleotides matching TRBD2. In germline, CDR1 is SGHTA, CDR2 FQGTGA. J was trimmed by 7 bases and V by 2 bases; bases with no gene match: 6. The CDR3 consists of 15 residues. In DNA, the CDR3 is TGTGCCAGCAGCTTAGGGCTAGCGGGGAAAAATGAGCAGTTCTTC. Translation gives CASSLGLAGKNEQFF. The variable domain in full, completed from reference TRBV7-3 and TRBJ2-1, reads GAGVSQTPSNKVTEKGKYVELRCDPISGHTALYWYRQSLGQGPEFLIYFQGTGAADDSGLPNDRFFAVRPEGSVSTLKIQRTERGDSAVYLCASSLGLAGKNEQFFGPGTRLTVL.

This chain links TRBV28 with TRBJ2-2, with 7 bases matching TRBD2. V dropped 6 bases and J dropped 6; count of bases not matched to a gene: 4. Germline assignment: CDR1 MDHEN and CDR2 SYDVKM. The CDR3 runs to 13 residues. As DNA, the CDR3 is TGTGCCAGCAGGGGGGGGAGCGCCGGGGAGCTGTTTTTT. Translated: CASRGGSAGELFF.

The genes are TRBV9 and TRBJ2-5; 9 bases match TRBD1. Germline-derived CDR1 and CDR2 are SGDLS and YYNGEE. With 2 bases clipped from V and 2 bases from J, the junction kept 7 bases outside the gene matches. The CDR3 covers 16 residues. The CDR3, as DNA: TGTGCCAGCAGCGTGGACACAGGGGGCGGGCAAGAGACCCAGTACTTC. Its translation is CASSVDTGGGQETQYF. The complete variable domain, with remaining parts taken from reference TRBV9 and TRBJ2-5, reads DSGVTQTPKHLITATGQRVTLRCSPRSGDLSVYWYQQSLDQGLQFLIQYYNGEERAKGNILERFSAQQFPDLHSELNLSSLELGDSALYFCASSVDTGGGQETQYFGPGTRLLVL.

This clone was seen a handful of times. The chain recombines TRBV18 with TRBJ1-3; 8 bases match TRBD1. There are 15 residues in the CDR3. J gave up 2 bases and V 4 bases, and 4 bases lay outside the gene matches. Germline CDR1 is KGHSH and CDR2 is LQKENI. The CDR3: CASSQPGQAGNTIYF. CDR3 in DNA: TGTGCCAGCTCACAGCCGGGACAGGCTGGAAACACCATATATTTT.